This TCR beta chain was sequenced in a study of shared clonotypes between healthy human individuals. Looked up from germline, CDR1 is SGHRS and CDR2 is YFSETQ. V was shortened by 0 bases and J by 9 bases, with 16 bases between the two germline ends. The CDR3 spans 15 residues. Among the donors, all were Caucasian adults who lived in Nashville, Tennessee. Genomic DNA per cell subset filled all wells of several immunoSEQ plates. Sequencing was performed with immunoSEQ multiplex PCR; in TCRdb, only in-frame clones are kept and a portion is missing. The data show around 100,000 clones, about 62% seen once.

The specimen sequenced was memory CD8+ T cells sorted from blood. Described subset: CD45RO+ cells pooled with CCR7-negative TemRA cells. The TCR comes from a woman aged 25 to 39 in good health. The V call is TRBV5-1, the J call TRBJ2-1; D might be TRBD1 (5 bases). CDR3 in amino acids: CASSLVPQAESEQFF. The CDR3 DNA sequence: TGCGCCAGCAGCTTGGTACCACAGGCGGAGAGTGAGCAGTTCTTC.